The clone carrying this TCR beta chain was detected only once. Its specificity is not known. Since no conserved phenylalanine or tryptophan closes the CDR3, a read error is the likely cause. TCRdb reprocessed the reads with MiXCR, giving one entry per CDR3 protein. This sample yields some 71,000 distinct CDR3 sequences, of which about 20% are seen a single time; under 8.5% belongs to the top ten. This entry is derived from a study of type 1 regulatory T cells. Across the study: An in vitro protocol generated T-allo10, a Tr1-enriched, alloantigen-specific CD4 T cell product.

The V end was cut by 2 bases, the J end by 4 bases, with 12 bases between. The CDR3 runs 15 residues. Germline-derived CDR1 and CDR2 are MNHEY and SVGAGI. General study findings and limits: Type 1 regulatory T cells had a more restricted TCR repertoire than non-type 1 regulatory T cells.

The V gene is TRBV6-5, the J gene TRBJ1-3; no clear D. This TCR was recovered from a human donor in good health. Sequencing was performed on cultured type 1 regulatory T (Tr1) cells, either the whole culture or a sorted fraction (not recorded which). The chain's CDR3 is CASSYGQATGNTIYS. The CDR3 nucleotides read TGTGCCAGCAGTTACGGGCAGGCGACAGGAAACACCATATATTCT.